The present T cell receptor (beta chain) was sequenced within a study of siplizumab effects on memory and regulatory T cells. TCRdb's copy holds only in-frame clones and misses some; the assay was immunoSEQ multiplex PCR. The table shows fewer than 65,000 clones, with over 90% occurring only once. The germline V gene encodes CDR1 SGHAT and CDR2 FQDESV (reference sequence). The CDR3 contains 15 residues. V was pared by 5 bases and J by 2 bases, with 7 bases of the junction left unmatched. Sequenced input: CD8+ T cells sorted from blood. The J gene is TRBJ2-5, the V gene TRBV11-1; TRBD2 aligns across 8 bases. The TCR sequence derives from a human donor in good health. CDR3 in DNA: TGTGCCAGCAGCCACCCCGGGAGGGGACAAGAGACCCAGTACTTC. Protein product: CASSHPGRGQETQYF.